This TCR beta chain was identified during a study of blood T cell repertoires in COVID-19. Overall study: PBMCs, B-cell-depleted T cells, or T cells were the source of the cDNA or gDNA that made up the material.

The protocol was immunoSEQ multiplex PCR, while the TCRdb copy is restricted to in-frame clones and leaves out a portion. This table holds hundreds of thousands of clones, 70% to 85% found once. Specimen: peripheral blood. This TCR came from a woman of 80 years or more with acute or convalescent COVID-19.

The CDR3 protein is CASSLMGLTTDTQYF. The CDR3 DNA reads TGCGCCAGCAGCTTGATGGGACTGACAACAGATACGCAGTATTTT. This chain uses TRBV5-1 with TRBJ2-3; tentatively, D is TRBD2 (6 bases). In germline, CDR1 is SGHRS, CDR2 YFSETQ. V lost 1 base to trimming and J lost 3 bases, with 12 bases between them. This CDR3 has 15 amino acids.